The clone carrying this T cell receptor (beta chain) showed up just a few times. Antigen: not known. This specimen comes from a study of blood T cells in healthy people across ages. The CDR3 sequence is 15 residues long. CDR1 is SGHDN and CDR2 is FVKESK in the germline V gene. The V segment lost 3 bases and the J segment 9 bases; nucleotides outside the gene matches: 10. Study-level findings and limits: Older age went with lower TCR beta diversity per million T cells, in a roughly linear way.

Each donor gave approximately 9.7 milliliters of peripheral blood. With a J-beta primer mix and a sample-barcoded 5' primer, a second PCR ran about 6 to 11 cycles. Each CDR3 protein is one row after TCRdb ran MiXCR on the 5' RACE reads. The sample contains 780,000 or so distinct CDR3 sequences, roughly three fifths of which appear only once. The V call is TRBV14, the J call TRBJ2-4, with 8 bases that match TRBD1. This clonotype originated in a man in his forties in good health. Sequenced sample: blood. The DNA of the CDR3 is TGTGCCAGCAGCCAGTACCAGGGGGCATTAGGCATTCAGTACTTC. Translated, it gives CASSQYQGALGIQYF.